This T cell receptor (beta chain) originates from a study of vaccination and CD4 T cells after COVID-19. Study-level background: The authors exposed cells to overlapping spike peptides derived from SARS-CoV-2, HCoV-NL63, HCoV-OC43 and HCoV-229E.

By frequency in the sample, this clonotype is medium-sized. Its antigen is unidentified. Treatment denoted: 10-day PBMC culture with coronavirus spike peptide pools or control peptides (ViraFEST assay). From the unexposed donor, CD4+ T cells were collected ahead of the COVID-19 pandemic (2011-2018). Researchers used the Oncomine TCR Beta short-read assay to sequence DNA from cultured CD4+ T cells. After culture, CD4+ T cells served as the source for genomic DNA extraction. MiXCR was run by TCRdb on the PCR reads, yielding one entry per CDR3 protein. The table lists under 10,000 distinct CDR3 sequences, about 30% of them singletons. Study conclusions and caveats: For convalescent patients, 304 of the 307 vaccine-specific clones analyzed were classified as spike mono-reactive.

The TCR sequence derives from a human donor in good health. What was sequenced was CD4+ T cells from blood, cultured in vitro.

The CDR3 DNA reads as TGCAGTGCTAGAGAAGGCGGGGTAGGCTACACCTTC. Encoded protein: CSAREGGVGYTF. The rearrangement joins TRBV20-1 to TRBJ1-2; D is unclear. The CDR3 runs to 12 residues. Trimming removed 0 bases at V and 8 bases at J, with 10 bases between. Germline V gene lookup returns CDR1 DFQATT and CDR2 SNEGSKA (reference sequence).